This T cell receptor (beta chain) was observed in a study of blood T cell repertoires in COVID-19. Across the whole study: Sources were T cells, B-cell-depleted T cells, or PBMCs; the material itself was cDNA or gDNA.

The ends lost 1 base at V and 1 base at J; junction bases unmatched: 1. Germline CDR1 is SGHVS and CDR2 is FQNEAQ. The CDR3 has 14 amino acids. In the authors' methods: By means of reference gene primer amplification, nucleated cell counts were estimated. Repertoires were generated with immunoSEQ multiplex PCR, while TCRdb's copy carries only in-frame clones and drops some. V, J and clone size are those of that table, while D and trimming were read from the DNA. In the table there are tens of thousands of clones, around four fifths of which are singletons. The sequenced sample consisted of peripheral blood. The chain is built from TRBV7-8 and TRBJ2-7; 7 bases agree with TRBD1. The source of this sequence is a human donor in a cohort sampled during active COVID-19. CDR3 DNA sequence: TGTGCCAGCAGCTTAGGGGGACAGTCCTACGAGCAGTACTTC. Its protein product is CASSLGGQSYEQYF.